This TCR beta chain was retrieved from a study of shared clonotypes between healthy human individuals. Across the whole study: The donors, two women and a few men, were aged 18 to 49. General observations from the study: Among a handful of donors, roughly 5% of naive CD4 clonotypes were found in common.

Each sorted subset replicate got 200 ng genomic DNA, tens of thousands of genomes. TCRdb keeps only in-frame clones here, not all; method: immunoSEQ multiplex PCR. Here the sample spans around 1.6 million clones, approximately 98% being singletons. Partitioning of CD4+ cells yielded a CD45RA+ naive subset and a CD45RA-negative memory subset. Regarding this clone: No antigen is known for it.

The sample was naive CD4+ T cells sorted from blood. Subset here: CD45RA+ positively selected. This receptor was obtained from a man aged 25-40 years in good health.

For the CDR3, the DNA is TGCAGCGTTGCGGAGAAAGAGACCCAGTACTTC. It codes for CSVAEKETQYF. The chain uses TRBV29-1 and TRBJ2-5; D call uncertain. Trimming pared 4 bases from V and 3 bases from J, leaving 6 bases between. Per germline, CDR1 SQVTM and CDR2 ANQGSEA. There are 11 residues in the CDR3.